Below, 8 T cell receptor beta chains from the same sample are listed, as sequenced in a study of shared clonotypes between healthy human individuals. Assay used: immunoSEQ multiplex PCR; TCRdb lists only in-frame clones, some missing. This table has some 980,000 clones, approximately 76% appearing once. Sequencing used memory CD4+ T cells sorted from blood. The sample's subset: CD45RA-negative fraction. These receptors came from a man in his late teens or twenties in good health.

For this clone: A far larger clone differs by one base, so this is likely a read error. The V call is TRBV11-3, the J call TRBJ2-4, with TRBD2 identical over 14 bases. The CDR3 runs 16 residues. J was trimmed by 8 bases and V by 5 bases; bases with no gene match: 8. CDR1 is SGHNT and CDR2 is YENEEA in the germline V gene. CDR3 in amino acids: CASSPGTSGSGDIQYF. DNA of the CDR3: TGTGCCAGCAGCCCAGGGACTAGCGGGAGCGGGGACATTCAGTACTTC.

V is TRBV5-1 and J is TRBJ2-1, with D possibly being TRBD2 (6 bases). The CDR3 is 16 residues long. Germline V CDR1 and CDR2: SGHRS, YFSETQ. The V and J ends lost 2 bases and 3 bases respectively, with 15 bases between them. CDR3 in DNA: TGCGCCAGCAGCTTCCGGGACTTGGACCTCTACAATGAGCAGTTCTTC. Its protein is CASSFRDLDLYNEQFF. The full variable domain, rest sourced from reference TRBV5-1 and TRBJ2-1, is KAGVTQTPRYLIKTRGQQVTLSCSPISGHRSVSWYQQTPGQGLQFLFEYFSETQRNKGNFPGRFSGRQFSNSRSEMNVSTLELGDSALYLCASSFRDLDLYNEQFFGPGTRLTVL.

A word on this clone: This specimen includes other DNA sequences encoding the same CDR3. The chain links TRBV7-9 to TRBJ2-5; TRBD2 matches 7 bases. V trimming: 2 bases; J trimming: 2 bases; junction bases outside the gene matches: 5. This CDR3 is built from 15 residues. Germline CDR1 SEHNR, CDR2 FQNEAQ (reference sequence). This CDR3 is CASSLRLAAQETQYF. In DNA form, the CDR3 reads TGTGCCAGCAGCTTACGACTAGCCGCTCAAGAGACCCAGTACTTC.

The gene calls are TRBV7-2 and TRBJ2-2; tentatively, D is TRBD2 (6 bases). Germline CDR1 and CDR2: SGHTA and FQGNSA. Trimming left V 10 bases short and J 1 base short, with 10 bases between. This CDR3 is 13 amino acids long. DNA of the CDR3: TGTGCCAACTTGGGAGGGAACACCGGGGAGCTGTTTTTT. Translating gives CANLGGNTGELFF.

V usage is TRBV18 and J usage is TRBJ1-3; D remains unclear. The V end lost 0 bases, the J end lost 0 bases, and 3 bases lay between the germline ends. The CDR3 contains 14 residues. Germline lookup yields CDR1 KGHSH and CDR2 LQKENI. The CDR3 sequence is CASSPPVSGNTIYF. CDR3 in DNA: TGTGCCAGCTCACCACCGGTCTCTGGAAACACCATATATTTT.

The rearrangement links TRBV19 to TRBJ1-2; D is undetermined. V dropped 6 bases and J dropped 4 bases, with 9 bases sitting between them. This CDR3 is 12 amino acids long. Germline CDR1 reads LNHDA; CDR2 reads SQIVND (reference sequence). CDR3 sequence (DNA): TGTGCCAGTAGACGGACCGCCTATGGCTACACCTTC. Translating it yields CASRRTAYGYTF.

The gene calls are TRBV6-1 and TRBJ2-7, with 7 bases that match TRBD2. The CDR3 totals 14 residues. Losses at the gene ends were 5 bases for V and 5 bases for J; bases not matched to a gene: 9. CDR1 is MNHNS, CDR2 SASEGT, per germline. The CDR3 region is CASSSRLAGDEQYF. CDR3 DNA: TGTGCCAGCAGTTCTCGACTAGCTGGGGACGAGCAGTACTTC.

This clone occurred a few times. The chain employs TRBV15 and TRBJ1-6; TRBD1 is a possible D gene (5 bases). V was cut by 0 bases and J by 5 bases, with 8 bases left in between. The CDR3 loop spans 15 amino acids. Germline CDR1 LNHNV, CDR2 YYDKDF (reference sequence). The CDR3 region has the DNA TGTGCCACCAGCAGAGAAGGGACGGATAATTCACCCCTCCACTTT. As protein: CATSREGTDNSPLHF.